This T cell receptor (beta chain) came from a study of blood T cell repertoires in COVID-19. Turning to the study itself: There were acute and convalescent COVID-19 samples, and they came from the United States, Italy and Spain.

The CDR3 totals 17 residues. The ends were cut back, 2 bases at V and 3 bases at J, with 17 bases in the middle. The V gene's germline CDR1 is MNHEY and CDR2 SVGEGT. The protocol was immunoSEQ multiplex PCR, while the TCRdb copy is restricted to in-frame clones and leaves out a portion. The table records 200,000 to 250,000 clones, more than 75% of them present only once. Sequencing used peripheral blood. The genes are TRBV6-2 or TRBV6-3 and TRBJ1-5; D is ambiguous. This receptor was identified in a man aged 80 or over with acute or convalescent COVID-19. CDR3: CASSYGTLGLPNQPQHF. CDR3 sequence (DNA): TGTGCCAGCAGTTACGGTACTTTAGGACTTCCCAATCAGCCCCAGCATTTT.